One TCR beta chain is described in this entry. Clones were sequenced by immunoSEQ multiplex PCR, and TCRdb holds only the in-frame ones, with some missing. The repertoire consists of around 350,000 clones, with approximately 90% occurring once and the leading ten covering 3% to 5%. The source of the sample is a study of Ad26.COV2.S vaccination and SARS-CoV-2 variants. Germline V gives CDR1 SNHLY, CDR2 FYNNEI. Trimming took off 8 bases at V and 6 bases at J, with 10 bases between the two ends. The CDR3 runs 11 residues. This chain connects TRBV2 to TRBJ1-1; tentative D call: TRBD1 (6 bases). The TCR was taken from a human donor who had recovered from COVID-19. Specimen: peripheral blood, collected after recovery from COVID-19. The CDR3 reads CASAGDPEAFF. The DNA of the CDR3 is TGTGCCAGCGCAGGGGACCCTGAAGCTTTCTTT.